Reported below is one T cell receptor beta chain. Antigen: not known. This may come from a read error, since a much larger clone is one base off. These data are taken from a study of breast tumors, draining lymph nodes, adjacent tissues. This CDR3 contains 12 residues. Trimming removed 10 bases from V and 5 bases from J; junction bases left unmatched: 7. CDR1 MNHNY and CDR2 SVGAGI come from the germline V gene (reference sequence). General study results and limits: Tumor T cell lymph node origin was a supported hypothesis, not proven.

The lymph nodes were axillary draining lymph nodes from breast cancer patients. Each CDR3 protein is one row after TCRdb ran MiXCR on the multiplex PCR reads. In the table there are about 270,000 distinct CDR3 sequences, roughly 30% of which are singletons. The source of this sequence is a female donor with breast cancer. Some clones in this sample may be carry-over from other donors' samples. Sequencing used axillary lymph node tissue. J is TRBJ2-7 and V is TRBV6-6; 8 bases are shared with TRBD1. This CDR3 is CATAPGGNEQYF. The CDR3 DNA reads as TGTGCCACCGCGCCAGGGGGCAACGAGCAGTACTTC.